This entry lists 14 T cell receptor beta chains sequenced from one sample in a study of regulatory T cells in long-lasting Graves disease. Both iRepertoire HTBI primers and Arm-PCR of CDR3 regions were used to build the TCR beta libraries. MiXCR, applied by TCRdb to the multiplex PCR reads, yields one record per CDR3 protein. The sample has hundreds of thousands of distinct CDR3 sequences; 14% to 15% are singletons. Indicated time point: newly diagnosed GD, antithyroid drugs for less than 3 months. PBMC RNA was the source of the TCR library. The sample was also reused in another study, on T cells in Graves' hyperthyroidism and ophthalmopathy.

The sample here was peripheral blood mononuclear cells (PBMCs), taken at new diagnosis, from a patient treated with antithyroid drugs. These receptor sequences come from a woman aged 40 to 50 with Graves disease.

This clonotype occurred many times. The chain joins TRBV13 to TRBJ1-5; D uncertain. CDR3 length equals 16 residues. V was pared by 3 bases and J by 0 bases, with 12 bases between. CDR1 and CDR2 (germline): PRHDT, FYEKMQ (reference sequence). As DNA, the CDR3 is TGTGCCAGCAGCTTTGGTGCATTTAATAGCAATCAGCCCCAGCATTTT. Amino acids: CASSFGAFNSNQPQHF.

As to this clonotype: This may arise from a read error, as a much more abundant clone is one base away. J is TRBJ2-7 and V is TRBV7-2; D unclear. Germline V gives CDR1 SGHTA, CDR2 FQGNSA. Trimming removed 7 bases at V and 4 bases at J, with 11 bases between. CDR3 length equals 12 residues. CDR3 sequence (DNA): TGTGCCAGCAACCTGGACCTTTACGAGCAGTACTTC. As protein: CASNLDLYEQYF.

The CDR3, as DNA: TGTGCCAGCAGTCCAAACTGGGGTAATTCGGGATATGGCTACACCTTC. Its protein is CASSPNWGNSGYGYTF. The chain is built from TRBV27 and TRBJ1-2; D remains ambiguous. Germline V gene lookup returns CDR1 MNHEY and CDR2 SMNVEV (reference sequence). The CDR3 has 16 residues. Trimming stripped 5 bases from V and 5 bases from J, with 21 bases between.

The chain employs TRBV20-1 and TRBJ1-5; 11 bases fit TRBD1. Germline trimming cut 0 bases from V and 5 bases from J; bases unmatched to any gene: 6. The CDR3 loop spans 16 amino acids. Germline V gene sequence: CDR1 DFQATT, CDR2 SNEGSKA (reference sequence). The CDR3 sequence: CSARDSRTGGDQPQHF. The CDR3 bases are TGCAGTGCTAGAGATTCCCGGACAGGGGGCGATCAGCCCCAGCATTTT.

This clonotype came up many times. The J gene is TRBJ1-2, the V gene TRBV12-3 or TRBV12-4; D remains ambiguous. This CDR3 spans 15 amino acids. V was clipped by 2 bases and J by 5 bases, with 15 bases between them. CDR3: CASSLSSVAIYGYTF. The CDR3, as DNA: TGTGCCAGCAGTTTATCATCGGTCGCGATTTATGGCTACACCTTC.

The V and J genes are TRBV6-5 and TRBJ1-1; 8 bases match TRBD1. V lost 4 bases and J lost 7; bases outside the gene matches: 11. The CDR3 is made up of 15 amino acids. Germline V gives CDR1 MNHEY, CDR2 SVGAGI. The CDR3 spells CASSSRGQGFHEAFF. Here the CDR3 DNA reads TGTGCCAGCAGTTCCCGAGGACAGGGCTTCCATGAAGCTTTCTTT.

At least ten counts were recorded for this clonotype. J is TRBJ2-3 and V is TRBV5-4, with TRBD2 matching 14 bases. The junction had 14 bases not matched to a gene; V was cut back by 5 bases and J by 0 bases. CDR3 length equals 20 residues. The germline CDR1 and CDR2 sequences are SGHNT and YYREEE (reference sequence). The CDR3 nucleotides are TGTGCCAGCAGGACGGATGGGACTAGCGGGAGCTTCCACAGCACAGATACGCAGTATTTT. This codes for CASRTDGTSGSFHSTDTQYF. The full variable domain, with the rest looked up from reference TRBV5-4 and TRBJ2-3, is ETGVTQSPTHLIKTRGQQVTLRCSSQSGHNTVSWYQQALGQGPQFIFQYYREEENGRGNFPPRFSGLQFPNYSSELNVNALELDDSALYLCASRTDGTSGSFHSTDTQYFGPGTRLTVL.

This chain uses TRBV28 with TRBJ2-7, with TRBD1 matching over 9 bases. The V and J ends lost 4 bases and 2 bases, in that order; junction bases with no gene match: 6. Germline V lookup: CDR1 MDHEN, CDR2 SYDVKM. CDR3 size: 15 residues. This chain's CDR3 is CASSSSTGGAYEQYF. In nucleotides, the CDR3 is TGTGCCAGCAGTTCCTCGACAGGGGGGGCCTACGAGCAGTACTTC.

This clonotype was seen repeatedly, ten times or more. The V and J genes are TRBV20-1 and TRBJ1-1; D uncertain. This CDR3 region has 15 residues. CDR1 and CDR2 (germline): DFQATT, SNEGSKA (reference sequence). V gave up 8 bases and J gave up 1 base, with 20 bases separating them. The CDR3 loop reads CSSSPPSLGNTEAFF. The CDR3 DNA is TGCAGTTCGAGCCCGCCGTCCCTGGGGAACACTGAAGCTTTCTTT.

The table lists this clonotype with a few counts. The rearrangement links TRBV5-6 to TRBJ2-7; TRBD1 matches 9 bases. Trimming cost V 4 bases and J 0 bases; bases outside gene matches: 17. This CDR3 has 19 residues. CDR1 is SGHDT, CDR2 YYEEEE, per germline. Here the CDR3 reads CASSHTPGQGFYTSYEQYF. The CDR3, as DNA: TGTGCCAGCAGCCACACACCGGGACAGGGCTTTTATACCTCCTACGAGCAGTACTTC.

This clonotype showed up many times. This chain joins TRBV2 and TRBJ2-7; possible D gene TRBD1, 6 bases. The CDR3 loop spans 12 amino acids. The germline V gene encodes CDR1 SNHLY and CDR2 FYNNEI. Trimming pared 7 bases from V and 9 bases from J, leaving 16 bases between. This CDR3 is CASNPGEGGQYF. CDR3 DNA: TGTGCCAGCAACCCTGGGGAAGGGGGGCAGTACTTC.

This clonotype was detected a few times. The chain employs TRBV19 and TRBJ2-7, with 10 bases lining up with TRBD1. The CDR3 spans 13 residues. The ends lost 0 bases at V and 8 bases at J; junction bases unmatched: 1. Germline-derived CDR1 and CDR2 are LNHDA and SQIVND (reference sequence). CDR3 DNA: TGTGCCAGTAGTATAGAGGACAGGGGGAAGCAGTACTTC. It is translated as CASSIEDRGKQYF.

The V gene is TRBV7-2, the J gene TRBJ2-7; 9 bases line up with TRBD1. The CDR3 is made up of 15 amino acids. Germline trimming cut 5 bases from V and 2 bases from J; bases unmatched to any gene: 7. Germline V lookup: CDR1 SGHTA, CDR2 FQGNSA. The CDR3 DNA sequence: TGTGCCAGCAGCAGGACAGGGGACACAGCCTACGAGCAGTACTTC. It codes for CASSRTGDTAYEQYF.

The table lists this clonotype with many counts. V is TRBV19 and J is TRBJ2-5; D remains ambiguous. Trimming cost V 3 bases and J 3 bases, with 8 bases left between them. Germline CDR1 is LNHDA and CDR2 is SQIVND (reference sequence). The CDR3 extends over 13 amino acids. This CDR3 reads CASSMNQKETQYF. As DNA, the CDR3 is TGTGCCAGTAGTATGAACCAAAAAGAGACCCAGTACTTC.